The 26 T cell receptor beta chains in this list originate from one sample, sequenced in a study of RUNX1 and TCR beta rearrangement in T-cell leukemia. The sequenced amplicons covered TCR beta DJ as well as VDJ rearrangements. TCRdb fed the PCR reads into MiXCR, producing one record per CDR3 protein. The table includes about 230 distinct CDR3 sequences, roughly 32% detected once. What was sequenced was blood. The receptors were gathered from a male donor with T-cell acute lymphoblastic leukemia.

This clonotype turned up a few times. This sequence joins TRBV15 and TRBJ1-1; unclear D gene. The CDR3 sequence is 13 residues long. The germline CDR1 and CDR2 sequences are LNHNV and YYDKDF (reference sequence). The V gene lost 5 bases and the J gene lost 4 bases, with 11 bases spanning the gap. CDR3 in amino acids: CATSAARGTEAFF. The DNA of the CDR3 is TGTGCCACCAGCGCTGCTCGCGGCACTGAAGCTTTCTTT.

The V gene is TRBV6-2 or TRBV6-3, the J gene TRBJ1-5, with D possibly being TRBD1 (5 bases). With 7 bases removed from V and 1 base from J, the gap between germline ends came to 11 bases. There are 14 residues in the CDR3. CDR1 is MNHEY, CDR2 SVGEGT, per germline. CDR3 nucleotides: TGTGCCAGCACCCTCTGGGGCAGCAATCAGCCCCAGCATTTT. Residues: CASTLWGSNQPQHF.

By sample share, this clonotype is large. The chain employs TRBV11-2 and TRBJ1-2; D unclear. Germline values: CDR1 SGHAT, CDR2 FQNNGV. V gave up 1 base and J gave up 4 bases, with 16 bases separating them. The CDR3 has 16 residues. CDR3 sequence: CASSLGSGRTSYGYTF. The CDR3 DNA reads TGTGCCAGCAGCTTAGGGTCGGGCCGAACATCCTATGGCTACACCTTC.

As to this clonotype: A much more abundant neighbour one base away suggests this may be a read error. CDR3 nucleotide sequence: TGTGCCAGCAAACAGGGAATAAACACTGAAGCTTTCTTT. Amino acid sequence: CASKQGINTEAFF. The chain couples TRBV12-3 or TRBV12-4 to TRBJ1-1; TRBD1 might be the D (6 bases). This CDR3 has 13 residues. Deletions cut 7 bases from V and 2 bases from J, with 11 bases between.

By proportion, this clonotype is hyperexpanded. This chain joins TRBV11-2 and TRBJ1-1; D is unresolved. The CDR3 is 13 residues long. Trimming pared 2 bases from V and 5 bases from J, leaving 9 bases between. Germline-derived CDR1 and CDR2 are SGHAT and FQNNGV. The CDR3 sequence: CASSLQRQTEAFF. In DNA, the CDR3 is TGTGCCAGCAGCTTACAGCGGCAGACTGAAGCTTTCTTT.

Of note for this clonotype: A junction boundary mismatches the germline segment, possibly from a read error. The V and J genes are TRBV7-9 and TRBJ1-2; maybe TRBD1 (6 bases). Germline V gene sequence: CDR1 SEHNR, CDR2 FQNEAQ (reference sequence). This CDR3 has 15 residues. The CDR3 loop is CANSENVEGDRGYTF. DNA of the CDR3: TGTGCCAACAGCGAAAACGTAGAGGGGGATCGTGGCTACACCTTC.

The chain carries TRBV12-3 or TRBV12-4 and TRBJ1-2; D may be TRBD1 (5 bases). The V end was cut by 1 base, the J end by 4 bases, with 19 bases between. This CDR3 is 17 amino acids long. CDR3 sequence (DNA): TGTGCCAGCAGTTTAGGGCTGCGGGGGGGGGAAGGCTATGGCTACACCTTC. Encoded protein: CASSLGLRGGEGYGYTF.

The sample holds a few counts of this clonotype. The V and J genes are TRBV5-1 and TRBJ1-1; TRBD1 matches 9 bases. The CDR3 runs to 15 residues. Unmatched junction bases numbered 8, after V lost 4 bases and J lost 4 bases. Germline lookup yields CDR1 SGHRS and CDR2 YFSETQ. CDR3 nucleotides: TGCGCCAGCAGCAACGTGGACAGGGGATTCACTGAAGCTTTCTTT. It translates to CASSNVDRGFTEAFF.

By share, this clonotype counts as medium-sized. The chain couples TRBV6-6 to TRBJ1-1; D not resolved. The CDR3 is 11 residues long. The germline CDR1 and CDR2 sequences are MNHNY and SVGAGI (reference sequence). The ends were cut back, 2 bases at V and 5 bases at J, with 3 bases in the middle. DNA of the CDR3: TGTGCCAGCAGTTACCTAACTGAAGCTTTCTTT. Its translation is CASSYLTEAFF.

This clonotype is labeled as large. Since a much larger clone is just one base distant, this may be a read error. The CDR3 nucleotides are TGCAGTGCTTTCGCCCCCGGTAACACTGGAGCTTTCTTT. It encodes CSAFAPGNTGAFF. The chain has TRBV20-1 and TRBJ1-1; D is uncertain. The CDR3 spans 13 residues. The germline CDR1 and CDR2 sequences are DFQATT and SNEGSKA (reference sequence).

This clonotype was seen a few times. The chain employs TRBV5-4 and TRBJ1-2; 9 positions match TRBD1. From germline, CDR1 is SGHNT and CDR2 YYREEE (reference sequence). V lost 4 bases and J lost 4; bases outside the gene matches: 2. The CDR3 sequence is 13 residues long. CDR3: CASSQGQGYGYTF. The CDR3 DNA reads as TGTGCCAGCAGCCAGGGACAGGGCTATGGCTACACCTTC. The whole variable domain, filled in from reference TRBV5-4 and TRBJ1-2, reads ETGVTQSPTHLIKTRGQQVTLRCSSQSGHNTVSWYQQALGQGPQFIFQYYREEENGRGNFPPRFSGLQFPNYSSELNVNALELDDSALYLCASSQGQGYGYTFGSGTRLTVV.

This chain links TRBV6-4 with TRBJ1-6; D possibly corresponds to TRBD1 (6 bases). Germline CDR1 and CDR2: MRHNA and SNTAGT. V was clipped by 6 bases and J by 6 bases, with 18 bases between them. This CDR3 is built from 16 residues. For the CDR3, the DNA is TGTGCCAGCAGCCCCAGGGGAGGCGGTCTTAATTCACCCCTCCACTTT. It specifies CASSPRGGGLNSPLHF.

The chain carries TRBV6-6 and TRBJ1-4; maybe TRBD1 (5 bases). Trimming took 8 bases from V and 2 from J, leaving 6 bases between them. The CDR3 covers 12 residues. CDR1 is MNHNY, CDR2 SVGAGI, per germline (reference sequence). The CDR3 here is CASGGTNEKLFF. The DNA for the CDR3 is TGTGCCAGCGGGGGGACTAATGAAAAACTGTTTTTT.

This clonotype is large in the sample. This sequence joins TRBV20-1 and TRBJ2-7; no firm D call. The germline V gene encodes CDR1 DFQATT and CDR2 SNEGSKA (reference sequence). The CDR3 length is 12 residues. Trimming removed 2 bases from V and 0 bases from J, with 5 bases in between. Here the CDR3 DNA reads TGCAGTGCTAGACGGAGCTCCTACGAGCAGTACTTC. It is translated as CSARRSSYEQYF.

The rearrangement joins TRBV19 to TRBJ1-2; D is undetermined. Between the trimmed V and J ends, which lost 1 base and 4 bases, there was a span of 10 bases. The CDR3 is 14 residues long. The germline V gene encodes CDR1 LNHDA and CDR2 SQIVND (reference sequence). The CDR3 loop is CASSIAPGVYGYTF. CDR3 nucleotide sequence: TGTGCCAGTAGTATAGCTCCAGGAGTCTATGGCTACACCTTC. Together with reference TRBV19 and TRBJ1-2, the CDR3 gives the full variable domain: DGGITQSPKYLFRKEGQNVTLSCEQNLNHDAMYWYRQDPGQGLRLIYYSQIVNDFQKGDIAEGYSVSREKKESFPLTVTSAQKNPTAFYLCASSIAPGVYGYTFGSGTRLTVV.

This clonotype counts as large. J is TRBJ1-1 and V is TRBV19; 8 nucleotides align to TRBD1. The CDR3 is 13 residues long. In germline, CDR1 is LNHDA, CDR2 SQIVND (reference sequence). V dropped 5 bases and J dropped 4; count of bases not matched to a gene: 3. CDR3 DNA sequence: TGTGCCAGTAGTGACAGGGGCATCACTGAAGCTTTCTTT. It codes for CASSDRGITEAFF.

J is TRBJ1-1 and V is TRBV5-6, with TRBD1 matching 10 bases. This CDR3 has 17 residues. From germline, CDR1 is SGHDT and CDR2 YYEEEE. Trimming took 3 bases from V and 4 from J; bases not matched to a gene: 12. The CDR3 protein is CASSSPRQGALGTEAFF. The CDR3 DNA reads as TGTGCCAGCAGCTCCCCCCGACAGGGGGCGCTGGGCACTGAAGCTTTCTTT.

By sample share, this clonotype is large. This rearrangement joins TRBV11-3 to TRBJ1-1; 7 nucleotides align to TRBD1. The CDR3 is made up of 12 amino acids. Germline V gene data show CDR1 as SGHNT and CDR2 as YENEEA. The V and J ends lost 4 bases and 4 bases, in that order; junction bases with no gene match: 0. The CDR3, as DNA: TGTGCCAGCAGCTCAGGGGGCACTGAAGCTTTCTTT. Protein sequence: CASSSGGTEAFF.

On this clonotype: A much more abundant neighbour one base away suggests this may be a read error. The chain's CDR3 is CASNLGSNQPQHF. Written as DNA, the CDR3 is TGTGCCAGTAATTTGGGTAGCAATCAGCCCCAGCATTTT. The chain has TRBV19 and TRBJ1-5; D is ambiguous. Looked up from germline, CDR1 is LNHDA and CDR2 is SQIVND (reference sequence). With 7 bases removed from V and 0 bases from J, the gap between germline ends came to 7 bases. The CDR3 consists of 13 residues.

By proportion, this clonotype is large. The V and J genes are TRBV20-1 and TRBJ1-4; D ambiguous. V dropped 4 bases and J dropped 0 bases, with 12 bases sitting between them. CDR1 is DFQATT and CDR2 is SNEGSKA in the germline V gene (reference sequence). This CDR3 has 15 residues. The CDR3 loop reads CSAKAVFATNEKLFF. The CDR3 DNA reads as TGCAGTGCTAAGGCGGTGTTTGCAACTAATGAAAAACTGTTTTTT.

J is TRBJ1-2 and V is TRBV19; 11 bases line up with TRBD1. Germline lookup yields CDR1 LNHDA and CDR2 SQIVND (reference sequence). The ends lost 1 base at V and 3 bases at J; junction bases unmatched: 4. The CDR3 is made up of 16 amino acids. The CDR3 loop is CASSIVGQGADYGYTF. DNA for the CDR3: TGTGCCAGTAGTATAGTAGGACAGGGGGCGGACTATGGCTACACCTTC.

This clonotype was found a few times. The rearrangement uses TRBV6-1 and TRBJ1-1; D perhaps matches TRBD1 (5 bases). CDR1 and CDR2 (germline): MNHNS, SASEGT. The CDR3 spans 13 residues. The V end was cut by 5 bases, the J end by 1 base, with 8 bases between. CDR3 sequence (DNA): TGTGCCAGCAGTTCACAGGCGAACACTGAAGCTTTCTTT. It specifies CASSSQANTEAFF.

CDR3 protein: CASRDRYYEQYF. CDR3 DNA: TGTGCCAGCAGAGACAGGTACTACGAGCAGTACTTC. The rearrangement links TRBV27 to TRBJ2-7; D possibly corresponds to TRBD1 (6 bases). Germline CDR1 MNHEY, CDR2 SMNVEV (reference sequence). The V end lost 6 bases, the J end lost 3 bases, and 9 bases lay between the germline ends. CDR3 length equals 12 residues.

The chain couples TRBV6-5 to TRBJ1-5; 10 bases are shared with TRBD1. CDR3 size: 15 residues. The ends lost 6 bases at V and 4 bases at J; junction bases unmatched: 6. Per the germline V gene, CDR1 is MNHEY and CDR2 is SVGAGI. The CDR3 DNA follows: TGTGCCAGCAGCCGCGGACAGGGGGGGAATCAGCCCCAGCATTTT. This encodes CASSRGQGGNQPQHF.

This rearrangement joins TRBV20-1 to TRBJ1-5, with D hard to call. Germline V gene data show CDR1 as DFQATT and CDR2 as SNEGSKA (reference sequence). V gave up 0 bases and J gave up 2 bases, with 11 bases separating them. The CDR3 has 15 residues. In DNA form, the CDR3 reads TGCAGTGCTAGAGAGGTCAGGACCGGCAATCAGCCCCAGCATTTT. It codes for CSAREVRTGNQPQHF.

This chain joins TRBV6-1 and TRBJ1-3; no definite D call. Germline V CDR1 and CDR2: MNHNS, SASEGT. The V end was cut by 2 bases, the J end by 2 bases, with 7 bases between. The CDR3 length is 14 residues. Written as DNA, the CDR3 is TGTGCCAGCAGTGAATTGGGGACTGGAAACACCATATATTTT. Its translation: CASSELGTGNTIYF.